This T cell receptor beta chain is from a study of T cell clonotyping in hematopoietic cell transplantation. Study-wide background: Pretransplant recipient samples were taken after cytoreduction. Study results and caveats: Recipient TCR diversity dropped after transplant; expanded clonotypes rose from day 30 to 180. At the given depth, recipient repertoires were over 95% de novo clonotypes.

On this clone: Its antigen is unknown.

Time point defined: recipient sample about 28 days before transplant, after cytoreduction. TCRdb's copy holds only in-frame clones and misses some; the assay was immunoSEQ multiplex PCR. The sample consists of more than 20,000 clones, about nine tenths of them appearing once. Germline values: CDR1 LNHDA, CDR2 SQIVND (reference sequence). With V trimmed by 5 bases and J by 4 bases, 10 bases remained unmatched. The CDR3 loop spans 15 amino acids. The chain uses TRBV19 and TRBJ1-2; 7 positions match TRBD1. The origin of this receptor is a man between 18 and 29 years old with biphenotypic leukemia. Some clones in this sample may be carry-over from other donors' samples. The sequencing used peripheral blood mononuclear cells, collected before stem cell transplant. DNA of the CDR3: TGTGCCAGTAGTGACCACTCGACAGGGTCCTATGGCTACACCTTC. Encoded protein: CASSDHSTGSYGYTF.